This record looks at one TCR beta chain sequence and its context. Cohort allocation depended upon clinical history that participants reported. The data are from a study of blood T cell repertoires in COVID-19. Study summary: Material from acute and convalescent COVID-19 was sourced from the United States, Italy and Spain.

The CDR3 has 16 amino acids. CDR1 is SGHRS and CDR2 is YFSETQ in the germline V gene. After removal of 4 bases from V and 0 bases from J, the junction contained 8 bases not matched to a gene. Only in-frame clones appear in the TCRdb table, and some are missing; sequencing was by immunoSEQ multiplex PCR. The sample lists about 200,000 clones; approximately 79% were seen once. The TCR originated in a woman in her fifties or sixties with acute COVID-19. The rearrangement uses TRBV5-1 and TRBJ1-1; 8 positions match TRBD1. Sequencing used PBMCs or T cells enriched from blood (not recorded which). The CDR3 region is CASSRDRGRLNTEAFF. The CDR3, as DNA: TGCGCCAGCAGCCGCGACAGGGGCCGTCTGAACACTGAAGCTTTCTTT.